This T cell receptor (beta chain) was recorded in a study of PD-1 blockade in classical Hodgkin lymphoma. On the study more broadly: Patients received nivolumab 3 mg/kg intravenously every 2 weeks. Findings and limits, study-wide: By C4D1 there was a significant rise in CD4+ TCR diversity but not in CD8+ TCR diversity. Whoever responded completely had baseline diversity much like that seen in newly diagnosed patients.

Note on this clone: Its antigen is currently unknown.

This CDR3 is 13 amino acids long. Trimming left V 3 bases short and J 5 bases short, with 11 bases between. The germline gives CDR1 SGDLS, CDR2 YYNGEE. Autologous stem cell transplantation was followed by relapse in every patient, and brentuximab vedotin exposure varied. Patients showed best responses of complete response, partial response or progressive disease. Assay used: immunoSEQ multiplex PCR; TCRdb lists only in-frame clones, some missing. The profile shows 30,000 to 40,000 clones, around 80% of them singletons. The chain couples TRBV9 to TRBJ1-1; D remains ambiguous. This TCR came from a human donor with classical Hodgkin lymphoma. Sequenced material: peripheral blood mononuclear cells (PBMCs), taken before the second cycle of nivolumab. CDR3 DNA sequence: TGTGCCAGCAGCGGGGCCCGAGGGACTGAAGCTTTCTTT. The encoded protein is CASSGARGTEAFF. Full variable domain (missing parts from reference TRBV9 and TRBJ1-1): DSGVTQTPKHLITATGQRVTLRCSPRSGDLSVYWYQQSLDQGLQFLIQYYNGEERAKGNILERFSAQQFPDLHSELNLSSLELGDSALYFCASSGARGTEAFFGQGTRLTVV.